This T cell receptor beta chain comes out of a study of blood T cell repertoires in COVID-19. CDR1 and CDR2 (germline): SEHNR, FQNEAQ (reference sequence). This CDR3 contains 14 residues. Trimming removed 4 bases from V and 3 bases from J; junction bases left unmatched: 4. Repertoires were generated with immunoSEQ multiplex PCR, while TCRdb's copy carries only in-frame clones and drops some. Of about 340,000 clones listed, around 82% were seen once; the top ten hold approximately 3.1%. This TCR was sampled from a man aged 25 to 40 with active or convalescent COVID-19. V and J are TRBV7-9 and TRBJ2-3; TRBD1 matches at 7 bases. Sequenced input: peripheral blood. The CDR3: CASSSGQATDTQYF. In DNA form, the CDR3 reads TGTGCCAGCAGCTCAGGACAGGCGACAGATACGCAGTATTTT.